Listed below are T cell receptor beta chains from one sample, sequenced in a study of T cell changes during pregnancy in multiple sclerosis. The table came from immunoSEQ multiplex PCR; TCRdb's copy has only in-frame clones and leaves some out. The profile covers 4,000 to 5,500 clones, with 81% appearing a single time and approximately 15% taken by the ten largest. Sequenced here: CD8+ T cells from peripheral blood mononuclear cells, sampled in the second trimester of pregnancy. The origin of the receptors is a female donor in good health, enrolled as a control in a pregnancy study. The CDR3 runs from the conserved cysteine through the conserved F or W. A D gene is named only where the DNA matches it firmly. Size is stated for part of the rows, as once, few or many counts, or as a class when the clone is expanded.

j_gene: TRBJ2-7
abundance: .
d_gene: TRBD2
v_gene: TRBV5-4
CDR3aa: CASSSPGLASEQYF
CDR3nt: TGTGCCAGCAGCTCACCGGGACTAGCGTCCGAGCAGTACTTC

j_gene: TRBJ1-2
abundance: .
d_gene: TRBD1
v_gene: TRBV7-8
CDR3aa: CASSSPRDSINYGYTF
CDR3nt: TGTGCCAGCAGCTCCCCCCGGGACAGCATTAACTATGGCTACACCTTC

j_gene: TRBJ1-1
abundance: .
d_gene: .
v_gene: TRBV6-1
CDR3aa: CASSTRGTEAFF
CDR3nt: TGTGCCAGCAGTACTCGAGGAACTGAAGCTTTCTTT

j_gene: TRBJ2-6
abundance: few
d_gene: .
v_gene: TRBV28
CDR3aa: CASSLGEVAGANVLTF
CDR3nt: TGTGCCAGCAGTTTGGGGGAGGTGGCTGGGGCCAACGTCCTGACTTTC

j_gene: TRBJ1-6
abundance: .
d_gene: TRBD1
v_gene: TRBV7-9
CDR3aa: CASSPRGFYNSPLHF
CDR3nt: TGTGCCAGCAGCCCCAGGGGGTTCTATAATTCACCCCTCCACTTT

j_gene: TRBJ2-7
abundance: .
d_gene: TRBD2
v_gene: TRBV18
CDR3aa: CASSPPGLAGFYEQYF
CDR3nt: TGTGCCAGCTCACCACCGGGACTAGCAGGATTCTACGAGCAGTACTTC

j_gene: TRBJ2-7
abundance: .
d_gene: TRBD1
v_gene: TRBV9
CDR3aa: CASSPGQGTYEQYF
CDR3nt: TGTGCCAGCAGCCCCGGACAGGGGACCTACGAGCAGTACTTC

j_gene: TRBJ2-1
abundance: .
d_gene: TRBD2
v_gene: TRBV5-6
CDR3aa: CASSLGLGGSYNEQFF
CDR3nt: TGTGCCAGCAGCTTGGGGCTCGGGGGGTCCTACAATGAGCAGTTCTTC

j_gene: TRBJ1-1
abundance: .
d_gene: .
v_gene: TRBV2
CDR3aa: CASSPMNTEAFF
CDR3nt: TGTGCCAGCAGTCCTATGAACACTGAAGCTTTCTTT

j_gene: TRBJ2-2
abundance: few
d_gene: .
v_gene: TRBV4-1
CDR3aa: CASSQDRDSWSGELFF
CDR3nt: TGCGCCAGCAGCCAAGATAGGGACTCCTGGTCGGGGGAGCTGTTTTTT

j_gene: TRBJ1-1
abundance: few
d_gene: .
v_gene: TRBV6-1
CDR3aa: CASSGRENTEAFF
CDR3nt: TGTGCCAGCAGTGGCCGGGAGAACACTGAAGCTTTCTTT

j_gene: TRBJ1-5
abundance: .
d_gene: .
v_gene: TRBV9
CDR3aa: CASSVEGDPQPQHF
CDR3nt: TGTGCCAGCAGCGTAGAGGGGGATCCTCAGCCCCAGCATTTT

j_gene: TRBJ2-1
abundance: .
d_gene: TRBD2
v_gene: TRBV5-1
CDR3aa: CASSLEGLDLDEQFF
CDR3nt: TGCGCCAGCAGCTTGGAGGGACTAGACTTGGATGAGCAGTTCTTC

j_gene: TRBJ2-2
abundance: .
d_gene: .
v_gene: TRBV5-4
CDR3aa: CASSLAQEHTGELFF
CDR3nt: TGTGCCAGCAGCTTGGCACAGGAACACACCGGGGAGCTGTTTTTT

j_gene: TRBJ2-3
abundance: .
d_gene: .
v_gene: TRBV11-2
CDR3aa: CASTIGHGGTDTQYF
CDR3nt: TGTGCCAGCACCATAGGCCACGGGGGCACAGATACGCAGTATTTT

j_gene: TRBJ2-2
abundance: large
d_gene: .
v_gene: TRBV4-3
CDR3aa: CASSHGGRVSGELFF
CDR3nt: TGCGCCAGCAGCCATGGTGGTAGAGTATCCGGGGAGCTGTTTTTT

j_gene: TRBJ1-5
abundance: .
d_gene: .
v_gene: TRBV6-1
CDR3aa: CASSEEEETRPQHF
CDR3nt: TGTGCCAGCAGTGAAGAGGAGGAGACGCGGCCCCAGCATTTT

j_gene: TRBJ2-1
abundance: .
d_gene: TRBD2
v_gene: TRBV6-4
CDR3aa: CASSTGTSGGNNEQFF
CDR3nt: TGTGCCAGCAGTACCGGGACTAGCGGGGGGAACAATGAGCAGTTCTTC

j_gene: TRBJ2-3
abundance: .
d_gene: .
v_gene: TRBV30
CDR3aa: CAWTLYCARGREGPYDTQYF
CDR3nt: TGTGCCTGGACCCTGTACTGCGCCAGGGGGCGGGAGGGCCCTTACGATACGCAGTATTTT

j_gene: TRBJ1-1
abundance: few
d_gene: TRBD1
v_gene: TRBV28
CDR3aa: CASSFRQGEREAFF
CDR3nt: TGTGCCAGCAGTTTCAGACAGGGGGAAAGGGAAGCTTTCTTT

j_gene: TRBJ1-1
abundance: few
d_gene: TRBD1
v_gene: TRBV4-3
CDR3aa: CASSQDPRGTEAFF
CDR3nt: TGCGCCAGCAGCCAAGATCCCAGGGGGACTGAAGCTTTCTTT

j_gene: TRBJ2-3
abundance: .
d_gene: .
v_gene: TRBV5-1
CDR3aa: CASSRYGPTDTQYF
CDR3nt: TGCGCCAGCAGTAGATACGGTCCCACAGATACGCAGTATTTT

j_gene: TRBJ2-3
abundance: .
d_gene: TRBD2
v_gene: TRBV6-1
CDR3aa: CASSPLAGESDTQYF
CDR3nt: TGTGCCAGCAGCCCACTAGCGGGAGAATCAGATACGCAGTATTTT

j_gene: TRBJ2-5
abundance: .
d_gene: TRBD2
v_gene: TRBV18
CDR3aa: CASSPTTGGATGETQYF
CDR3nt: TGTGCCAGCTCACCTACTACCGGGGGGGCCACCGGAGAGACCCAGTACTTC

j_gene: TRBJ2-7
abundance: .
d_gene: TRBD2
v_gene: TRBV2
CDR3aa: CASSDLSGLAYEQYF
CDR3nt: TGTGCCAGCAGTGACCTCTCCGGACTAGCCTACGAGCAGTACTTC

j_gene: TRBJ2-7
abundance: few
d_gene: .
v_gene: TRBV7-8
CDR3aa: CASSYTSSYEQYF
CDR3nt: TGTGCCAGCAGCTACACAAGCTCCTACGAGCAGTACTTC

j_gene: TRBJ1-1
abundance: .
d_gene: TRBD1
v_gene: TRBV6-1
CDR3aa: CASSEAPGQGHTEAFF
CDR3nt: TGTGCCAGCAGTGAAGCCCCGGGACAGGGTCACACTGAAGCTTTCTTT

j_gene: TRBJ2-1
abundance: .
d_gene: TRBD2
v_gene: TRBV6-4
CDR3aa: CASSLAGGNNEQFF
CDR3nt: TGTGCCAGCAGCTTAGCGGGGGGTAACAATGAGCAGTTCTTC

j_gene: TRBJ2-7
abundance: .
d_gene: TRBD1
v_gene: TRBV5-1
CDR3aa: CASSSRQGLDEQYF
CDR3nt: TGCGCCAGCAGCTCTCGACAGGGGTTGGACGAGCAGTACTTC

j_gene: TRBJ2-5
abundance: .
d_gene: .
v_gene: TRBV6-5
CDR3aa: CASSLGPRGRETQYF
CDR3nt: TGTGCCAGCAGCCTGGGCCCCAGGGGACGGGAGACCCAGTACTTC

j_gene: TRBJ1-1
abundance: .
d_gene: .
v_gene: TRBV5-4
CDR3aa: CASSQNRGTEAFF
CDR3nt: TGTGCCAGCAGCCAAAACCGGGGCACTGAAGCTTTCTTT

j_gene: TRBJ2-1
abundance: .
d_gene: .
v_gene: TRBV7-6
CDR3aa: CASSPSRGSSYNEQFF
CDR3nt: TGTGCCAGCAGCCCCTCCAGGGGAAGCTCCTACAATGAGCAGTTCTTC

j_gene: TRBJ2-1
abundance: .
d_gene: TRBD2
v_gene: TRBV28
CDR3aa: CATLGGVPYNEQFF
CDR3nt: TGTGCCACCCTCGGGGGGGTACCCTACAATGAGCAGTTCTTC

j_gene: TRBJ2-1
abundance: .
d_gene: TRBD2
v_gene: TRBV9
CDR3aa: CASGETSVEDEQFF
CDR3nt: TGTGCCAGCGGTGAAACTAGCGTAGAGGATGAGCAGTTCTTC

j_gene: TRBJ2-5
abundance: .
d_gene: TRBD2
v_gene: TRBV6-1
CDR3aa: CASSELAGGPETQYF
CDR3nt: TGTGCCAGCAGTGAACTAGCGGGAGGGCCAGAGACCCAGTACTTC

j_gene: TRBJ2-3
abundance: .
d_gene: .
v_gene: TRBV6-4
CDR3aa: CASAPGGSTDTQYF
CDR3nt: TGTGCCAGCGCTCCCGGGGGTAGCACAGATACGCAGTATTTT

j_gene: TRBJ1-5
abundance: few
d_gene: .
v_gene: TRBV6-5
CDR3aa: CASSLGGGGQPQHF
CDR3nt: TGTGCCAGCAGTTTAGGGGGGGGAGGGCAGCCCCAGCATTTT

j_gene: TRBJ1-1
abundance: .
d_gene: .
v_gene: TRBV12-5
CDR3aa: CASGPQGEAFF
CDR3nt: TGTGCTAGTGGACCCCAGGGGGAAGCTTTCTTT

j_gene: TRBJ2-5
abundance: .
d_gene: TRBD1
v_gene: TRBV7-8
CDR3aa: CASSLSRQGAGETQYF
CDR3nt: TGTGCCAGCAGCTTGAGCAGACAGGGGGCAGGGGAGACCCAGTACTTC

j_gene: TRBJ1-1
abundance: few
d_gene: .
v_gene: TRBV14
CDR3aa: CASSQGGEEAFF
CDR3nt: TGTGCCAGCAGCCAAGGGGGGGAAGAAGCTTTCTTT

j_gene: TRBJ2-1
abundance: .
d_gene: .
v_gene: TRBV11-2
CDR3aa: CASSLGHGAYNEQFF
CDR3nt: TGTGCCAGCAGCTTGGGACACGGGGCCTACAATGAGCAGTTCTTC